The 10 T cell receptor beta chains in this list originate from one sample, sequenced in a study of blood T cells in healthy people across ages. A J-beta primer mix and a sample-barcoded 5' primer were used in a second PCR of about 7 to 12 cycles. TCRdb re-derived calls from the 5' RACE reads in MiXCR, one entry per CDR3 protein. The table records 1.5 million to 2 million distinct CDR3 sequences, around 48% of them present only once. Sequenced material: blood. The receptor set was obtained from a woman aged 40 to 50 in good health.

This clonotype has only a few counts. The chain links TRBV4-1 to TRBJ2-1; D possibly uses TRBD1 or TRBD2 (5 bases each). The CDR3 contains 14 residues. Trimming took 6 bases from V and 8 from J, leaving 17 bases between them. Germline V gives CDR1 MGHRA, CDR2 YSYEKL. The CDR3 here is CASSGRGSFDEQFF. The CDR3 bases are TGCGCCAGCAGTGGACGGGGCTCCTTCGATGAGCAGTTCTTC.

The table lists this clonotype with a few counts. V is TRBV12-3 or TRBV12-4 and J is TRBJ2-6; no clear D. The CDR3 has 14 residues. Trimming left V 8 bases short and J 0 bases short, with 8 bases between. The CDR3 region has the DNA TGTGCCAGCGGGGTTCTCTCTGGGGCCAACGTCCTGACTTTC. It specifies CASGVLSGANVLTF.

The chain combines TRBV12-3 or TRBV12-4 with TRBJ2-1; D perhaps matches TRBD1 (5 bases). Trimming took off 5 bases at V and 6 bases at J, with 14 bases between the two ends. The CDR3 contains 14 residues. The CDR3 coding sequence is TGTGCCAGCAGTCCTCCTAGAGACAGCAATGAGCAGTTCTTC. Protein product: CASSPPRDSNEQFF.

This clonotype was seen a handful of times. The chain couples TRBV20-1 to TRBJ2-1, with D hard to call. The CDR3 consists of 12 residues. V was cut by 5 bases and J by 6 bases, with 11 bases left in between. Germline V gives CDR1 DFQATT, CDR2 SNEGSKA (reference sequence). The CDR3 here is CSAPTAANEQFF. CDR3 nucleotides: TGCAGTGCTCCGACCGCTGCCAATGAGCAGTTCTTC.

CDR3 region: CASSFGLAGGLREQYF. The CDR3 DNA follows: TGTGCCAGCAGCTTCGGACTAGCGGGGGGCCTTCGCGAGCAGTACTTC. The chain recombines TRBV7-2 with TRBJ2-5; 14 bases match TRBD2. The end of the DNA is better explained by TRBJ2-7, so the J call may be wrong. Germline CDR1 and CDR2: SGHTA and FQGNSA. The CDR3 totals 16 residues.

CDR3 DNA sequence: TGTGCCAGCAGCTGTACAGGGGGCTCCATCCAAGAGACCCAGTACTTC. Translating it yields CASSCTGGSIQETQYF. The V gene is TRBV7-9, the J gene TRBJ2-5, with TRBD1 matching over 9 bases. The junction had 7 bases not matched to a gene; V was cut back by 4 bases and J by 1 base. The CDR3 totals 16 residues. Per germline, CDR1 SEHNR and CDR2 FQNEAQ (reference sequence).

There are a few counts of this clonotype. This chain connects TRBV7-2 to TRBJ2-7; 8 bases match TRBD1. Per the germline V gene, CDR1 is SGHTA and CDR2 is FQGNSA. The CDR3 contains 15 residues. Losses at the gene ends were 4 bases for V and 2 bases for J; bases not matched to a gene: 7. CDR3 bases: TGTGCCAGCAGCTCGCAGGGGGCCACCGCCTACGAGCAGTACTTC. Protein: CASSSQGATAYEQYF.

The V call is TRBV27, the J call TRBJ1-2; D perhaps matches TRBD1 (5 bases). Trimming cost V 6 bases and J 2 bases, with 16 bases left between them. The CDR3 length is 15 residues. From germline, CDR1 is MNHEY and CDR2 SMNVEV (reference sequence). This CDR3 is CASSPWGVKNYGYTF. CDR3 in DNA: TGTGCCAGCAGCCCCTGGGGGGTGAAGAACTATGGCTACACCTTC.

A single count supports this clonotype. The chain joins TRBV5-1 to TRBJ2-1, with D tentatively TRBD2 (5 bases). The CDR3 contains 13 residues. Trimming removed 1 base at V and 8 bases at J, with 10 bases between. From germline, CDR1 is SGHRS and CDR2 YFSETQ. The CDR3 is CASSLSAGYEQFF. The CDR3 DNA is TGCGCCAGCAGCTTGAGTGCGGGCTATGAGCAGTTCTTC.

Note on this clonotype: The junction differs from germline at one of its ends, possibly a read error. The chain couples TRBV9 to TRBJ1-2, with 7 bases matching TRBD1. The CDR3 runs 14 residues. The germline V gene encodes CDR1 SGDLS and CDR2 YYNGEE. The CDR3 loop reads CASSLMTGNYVYTF. CDR3 in DNA: TGCGCCAGCAGCTTAATGACAGGGAACTATGTCTACACCTTC.